Described below is a single T cell receptor (beta chain) sequence and its context. These data come from a study of blood T cell repertoires in COVID-19. The wider study: T cells, B-cell-depleted T cells, or PBMCs supplied cDNA or gDNA.

Trimming left V 6 bases short and J 1 base short, with 8 bases between. Germline CDR1 reads SNHLY; CDR2 reads FYNNEI. CDR3 length: 13 amino acids. Assay used: immunoSEQ multiplex PCR; TCRdb lists only in-frame clones, some missing. Among about 100,000 clones listed, 85% to 90% were seen once. The clonotype originates from a human donor in a cohort sampled during active COVID-19. The sequenced sample was peripheral blood. V usage is TRBV2 and J usage is TRBJ2-3; D is possibly TRBD1 (6 bases). The CDR3 loop reads CASSRQGTDTQYF. The CDR3 DNA reads as TGTGCCAGCAGCCGACAGGGCACAGATACGCAGTATTTT.